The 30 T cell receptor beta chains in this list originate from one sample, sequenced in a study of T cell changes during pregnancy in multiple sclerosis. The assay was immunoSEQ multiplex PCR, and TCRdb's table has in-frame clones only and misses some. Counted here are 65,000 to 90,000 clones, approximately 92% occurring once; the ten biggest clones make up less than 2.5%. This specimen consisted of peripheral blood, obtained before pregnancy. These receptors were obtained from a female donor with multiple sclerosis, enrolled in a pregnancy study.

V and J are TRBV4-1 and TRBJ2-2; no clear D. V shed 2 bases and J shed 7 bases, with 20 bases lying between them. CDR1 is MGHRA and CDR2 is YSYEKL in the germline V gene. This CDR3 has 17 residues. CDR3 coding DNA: TGCGCCAGCAGCCAATCAAGGTCCGGGTTCGGTAACGGGGAGCTGTTTTTT. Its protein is CASSQSRSGFGNGELFF.

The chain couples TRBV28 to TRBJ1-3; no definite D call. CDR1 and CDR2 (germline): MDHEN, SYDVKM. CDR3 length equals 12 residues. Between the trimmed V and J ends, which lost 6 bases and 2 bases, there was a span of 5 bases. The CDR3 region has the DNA TGTGCCAGCAGGGGAGCTGGAAACACCATATATTTT. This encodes CASRGAGNTIYF.

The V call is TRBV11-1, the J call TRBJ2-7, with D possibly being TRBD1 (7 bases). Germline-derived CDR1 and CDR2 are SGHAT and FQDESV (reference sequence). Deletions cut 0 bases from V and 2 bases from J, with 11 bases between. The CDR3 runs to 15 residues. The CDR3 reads CASSLAGGTAYEQYF. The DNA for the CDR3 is TGTGCCAGCAGCTTAGCGGGCGGGACAGCCTACGAGCAGTACTTC. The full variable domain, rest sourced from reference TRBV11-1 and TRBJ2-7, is EAEVAQSPRYKITEKSQAVAFWCDPISGHATLYWYRQILGQGPELLVQFQDESVVDDSQLPKDRFSAERLKGVDSTLKIQPAELGDSAMYLCASSLAGGTAYEQYFGPGTRLTVT.

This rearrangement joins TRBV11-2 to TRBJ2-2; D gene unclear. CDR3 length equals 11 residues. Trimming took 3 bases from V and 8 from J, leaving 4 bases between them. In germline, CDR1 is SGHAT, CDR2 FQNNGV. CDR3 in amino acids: CASSFPGELFF. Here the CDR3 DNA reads TGTGCCAGCAGCTTCCCTGGGGAGCTGTTTTTT.

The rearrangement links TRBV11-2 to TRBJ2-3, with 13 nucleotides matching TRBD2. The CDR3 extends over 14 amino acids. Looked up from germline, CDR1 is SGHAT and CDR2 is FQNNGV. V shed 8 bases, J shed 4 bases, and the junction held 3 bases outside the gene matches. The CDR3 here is CASGLAGASDTQYF. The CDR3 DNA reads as TGTGCCAGCGGACTAGCGGGAGCATCAGATACGCAGTATTTT.

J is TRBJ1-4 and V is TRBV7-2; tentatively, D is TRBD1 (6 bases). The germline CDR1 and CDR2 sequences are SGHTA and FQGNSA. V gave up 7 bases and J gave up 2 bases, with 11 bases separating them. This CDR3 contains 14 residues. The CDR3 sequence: CASNHGQTNEKLFF. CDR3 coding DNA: TGTGCCAGCAACCATGGACAGACTAATGAAAAACTGTTTTTT. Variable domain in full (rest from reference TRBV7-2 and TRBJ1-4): GAGVSQSPSNKVTEKGKDVELRCDPISGHTALYWYRQSLGQGLEFLIYFQGNSAPDKSGLPSDRFSAERTGGSVSTLTIQRTQQEDSAVYLCASNHGQTNEKLFFGSGTQLSVL.

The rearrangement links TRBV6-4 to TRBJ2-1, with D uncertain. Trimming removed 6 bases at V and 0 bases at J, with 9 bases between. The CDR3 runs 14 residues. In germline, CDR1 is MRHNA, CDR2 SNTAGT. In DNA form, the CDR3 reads TGTGCCAGCAGCCCGGAGAGCTCCTACAATGAGCAGTTCTTC. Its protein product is CASSPESSYNEQFF.

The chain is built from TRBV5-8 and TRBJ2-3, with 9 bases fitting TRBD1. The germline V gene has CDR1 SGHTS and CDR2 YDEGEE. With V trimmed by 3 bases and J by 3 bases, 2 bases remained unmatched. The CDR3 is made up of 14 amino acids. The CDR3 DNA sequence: TGTGCCAGCAGCTCCGGACAGGGGACAGATACGCAGTATTTT. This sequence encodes CASSSGQGTDTQYF.

CDR3 in amino acids: CASSQDYGDQPQHF. The CDR3 DNA sequence: TGTGCCAGCAGCCAAGACTACGGGGATCAGCCCCAGCATTTT. V and J are TRBV4-2 and TRBJ1-5; no clear D. Germline assignment: CDR1 LGHNA and CDR2 YNFKEQ. The CDR3 extends over 14 amino acids. Trimming took off 0 bases at V and 5 bases at J, with 8 bases between the two ends.

The DNA for the CDR3 is TGTGCCAGCAGTGAAGGTCTAGCGGGAGCCAAAAACATTCAGTACTTC. This encodes CASSEGLAGAKNIQYF. The chain uses TRBV2 and TRBJ2-4, with 8 bases identical to TRBD2. V trimming: 1 base; J trimming: 0 bases; junction bases outside the gene matches: 2. Germline assignment: CDR1 SNHLY and CDR2 FYNNEI. The length of the CDR3 is 16 residues.

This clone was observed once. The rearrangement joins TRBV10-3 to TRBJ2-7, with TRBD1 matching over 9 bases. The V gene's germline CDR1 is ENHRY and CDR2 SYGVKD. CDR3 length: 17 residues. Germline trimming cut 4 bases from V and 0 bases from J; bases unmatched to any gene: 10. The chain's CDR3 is CAISGSGTGWNSYEQYF. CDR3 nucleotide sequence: TGTGCCATCAGTGGCTCCGGGACAGGGTGGAACTCCTACGAGCAGTACTTC.

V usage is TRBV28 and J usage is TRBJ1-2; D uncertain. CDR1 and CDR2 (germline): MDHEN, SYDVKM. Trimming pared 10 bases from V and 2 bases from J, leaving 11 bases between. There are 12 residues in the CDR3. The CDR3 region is CATNMVNYGYTF. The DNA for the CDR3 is TGTGCCACGAACATGGTGAACTATGGCTACACCTTC.

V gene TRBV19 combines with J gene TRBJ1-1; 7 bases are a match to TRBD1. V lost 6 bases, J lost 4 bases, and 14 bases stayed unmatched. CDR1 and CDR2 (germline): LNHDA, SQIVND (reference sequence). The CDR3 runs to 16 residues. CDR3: CASRRNLRGLGTEAFF. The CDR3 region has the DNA TGTGCCAGTAGGAGGAATCTCAGGGGGTTAGGCACTGAAGCTTTCTTT.

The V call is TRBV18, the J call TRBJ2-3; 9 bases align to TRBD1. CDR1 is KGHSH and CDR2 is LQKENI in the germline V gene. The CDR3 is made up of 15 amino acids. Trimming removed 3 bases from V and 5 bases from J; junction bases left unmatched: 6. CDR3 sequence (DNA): TGTGCCAGCTCACCCTTCGGACAGGGGAAAGATACGCAGTATTTT. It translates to CASSPFGQGKDTQYF.

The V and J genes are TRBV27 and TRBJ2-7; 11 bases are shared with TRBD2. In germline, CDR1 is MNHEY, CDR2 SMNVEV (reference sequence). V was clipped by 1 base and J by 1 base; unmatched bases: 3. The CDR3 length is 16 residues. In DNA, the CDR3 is TGTGCCAGCAGTTTATTCCCTAGCGGGAGGTCCTACGAGCAGTACTTC. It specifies CASSLFPSGRSYEQYF.

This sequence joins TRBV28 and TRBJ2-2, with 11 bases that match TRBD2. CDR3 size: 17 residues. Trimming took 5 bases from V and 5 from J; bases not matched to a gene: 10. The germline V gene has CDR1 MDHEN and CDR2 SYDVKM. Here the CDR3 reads CASSTPGLAGGTGELFF. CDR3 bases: TGTGCCAGCAGTACCCCCGGACTAGCGGGCGGGACCGGGGAGCTGTTTTTT.

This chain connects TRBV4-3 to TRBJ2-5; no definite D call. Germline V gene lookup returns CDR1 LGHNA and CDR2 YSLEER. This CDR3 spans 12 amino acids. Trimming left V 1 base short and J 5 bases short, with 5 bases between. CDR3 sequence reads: CASSQAGETQYF. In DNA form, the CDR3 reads TGCGCCAGCAGCCAAGCCGGGGAGACCCAGTACTTC.

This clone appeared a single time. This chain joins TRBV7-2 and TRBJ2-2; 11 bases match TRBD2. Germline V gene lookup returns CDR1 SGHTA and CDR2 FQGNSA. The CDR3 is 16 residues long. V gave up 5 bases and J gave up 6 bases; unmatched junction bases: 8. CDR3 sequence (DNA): TGTGCCAGCAGCCAAATTAGCGGGAGGGGGGCCGGGGAGCTGTTTTTT. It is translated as CASSQISGRGAGELFF.

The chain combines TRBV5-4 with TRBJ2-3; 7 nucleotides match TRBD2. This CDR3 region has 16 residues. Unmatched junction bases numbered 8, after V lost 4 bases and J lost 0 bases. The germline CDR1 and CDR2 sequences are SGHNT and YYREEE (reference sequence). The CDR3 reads CASSPLTSLSTDTQYF. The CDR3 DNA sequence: TGTGCCAGCAGCCCGTTGACTAGCTTAAGCACAGATACGCAGTATTTT.

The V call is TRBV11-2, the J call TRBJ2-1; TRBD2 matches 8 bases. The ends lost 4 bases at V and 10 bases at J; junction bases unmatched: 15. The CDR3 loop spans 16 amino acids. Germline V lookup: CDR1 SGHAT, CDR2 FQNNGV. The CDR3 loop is CASSSTTRREDREQFF. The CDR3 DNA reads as TGTGCCAGCAGCTCCACCACTAGGCGGGAGGATCGGGAGCAGTTCTTC. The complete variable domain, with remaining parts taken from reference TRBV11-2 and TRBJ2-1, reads EAGVAQSPRYKIIEKRQSVAFWCNPISGHATLYWYQQILGQGPKLLIQFQNNGVVDDSQLPKDRFSAERLKGVDSTLKIQPAKLEDSAVYLCASSSTTRREDREQFFGPGTRLTVL.

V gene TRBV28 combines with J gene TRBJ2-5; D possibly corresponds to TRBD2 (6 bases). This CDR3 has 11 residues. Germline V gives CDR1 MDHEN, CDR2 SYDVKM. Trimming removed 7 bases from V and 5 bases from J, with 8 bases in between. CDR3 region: CASMGGETQYF. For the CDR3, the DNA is TGTGCCAGCATGGGAGGCGAGACCCAGTACTTC.

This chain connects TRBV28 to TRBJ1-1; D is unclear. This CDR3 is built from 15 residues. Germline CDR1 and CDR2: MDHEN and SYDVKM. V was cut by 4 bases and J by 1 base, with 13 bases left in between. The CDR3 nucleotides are TGTGCCAGCAGTTCCCCGGGAGCTGGGAACACTGAAGCTTTCTTT. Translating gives CASSSPGAGNTEAFF.

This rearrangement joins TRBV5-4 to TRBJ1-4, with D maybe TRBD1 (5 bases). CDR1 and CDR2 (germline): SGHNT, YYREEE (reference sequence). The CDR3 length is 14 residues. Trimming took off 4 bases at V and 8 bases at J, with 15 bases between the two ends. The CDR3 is CASSPTRGSEKLFF. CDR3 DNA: TGTGCCAGCAGCCCGACCCGGGGGTCCGAAAAACTGTTTTTT. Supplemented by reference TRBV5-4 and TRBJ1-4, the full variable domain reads ETGVTQSPTHLIKTRGQQVTLRCSSQSGHNTVSWYQQALGQGPQFIFQYYREEENGRGNFPPRFSGLQFPNYSSELNVNALELDDSALYLCASSPTRGSEKLFFGSGTQLSVL.

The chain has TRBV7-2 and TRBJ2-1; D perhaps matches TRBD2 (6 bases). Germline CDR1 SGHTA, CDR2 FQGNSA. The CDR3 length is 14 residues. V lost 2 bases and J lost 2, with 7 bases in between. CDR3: CASSLRTTYNEQFF. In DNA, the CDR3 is TGTGCCAGCAGCTTACGGACTACCTACAATGAGCAGTTCTTC.

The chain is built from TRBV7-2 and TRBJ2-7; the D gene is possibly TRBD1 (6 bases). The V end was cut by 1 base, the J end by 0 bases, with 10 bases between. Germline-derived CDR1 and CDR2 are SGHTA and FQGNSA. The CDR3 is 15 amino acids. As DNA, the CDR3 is TGTGCCAGCAGCTTAGATCAGGGGTTCTCCTACGAGCAGTACTTC. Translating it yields CASSLDQGFSYEQYF. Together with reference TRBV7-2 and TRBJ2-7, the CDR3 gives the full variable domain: GAGVSQSPSNKVTEKGKDVELRCDPISGHTALYWYRQSLGQGLEFLIYFQGNSAPDKSGLPSDRFSAERTGGSVSTLTIQRTQQEDSAVYLCASSLDQGFSYEQYFGPGTRLTVT.

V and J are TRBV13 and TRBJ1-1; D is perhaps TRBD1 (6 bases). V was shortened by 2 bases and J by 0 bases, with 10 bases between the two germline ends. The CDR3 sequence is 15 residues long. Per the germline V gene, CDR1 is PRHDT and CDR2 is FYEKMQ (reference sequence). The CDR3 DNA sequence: TGTGCCAGCAGCTTAACGGCAGGGGTGAACACTGAAGCTTTCTTT. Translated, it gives CASSLTAGVNTEAFF.

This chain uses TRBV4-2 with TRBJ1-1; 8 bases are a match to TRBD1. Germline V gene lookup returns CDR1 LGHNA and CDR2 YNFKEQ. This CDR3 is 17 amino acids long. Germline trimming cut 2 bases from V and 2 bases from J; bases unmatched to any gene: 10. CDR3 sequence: CASSQPQGASRNTEAFF. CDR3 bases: TGTGCCAGCAGCCAACCGCAGGGGGCGAGTAGAAACACTGAAGCTTTCTTT.

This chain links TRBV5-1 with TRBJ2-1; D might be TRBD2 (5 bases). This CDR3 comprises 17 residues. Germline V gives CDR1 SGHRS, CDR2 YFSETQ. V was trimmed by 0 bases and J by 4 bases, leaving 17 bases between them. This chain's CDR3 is CASSLGVLAPKYNEQFF. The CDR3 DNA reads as TGCGCCAGCAGCTTGGGGGTGCTAGCCCCCAAATACAATGAGCAGTTCTTC.

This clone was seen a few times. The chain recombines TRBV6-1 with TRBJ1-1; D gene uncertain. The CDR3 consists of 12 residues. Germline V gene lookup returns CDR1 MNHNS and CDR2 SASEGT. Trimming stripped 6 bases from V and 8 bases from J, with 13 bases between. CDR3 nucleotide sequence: TGTGCCAGCAGCTCGACACGGCCCGAAGCTTTCTTT. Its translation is CASSSTRPEAFF.

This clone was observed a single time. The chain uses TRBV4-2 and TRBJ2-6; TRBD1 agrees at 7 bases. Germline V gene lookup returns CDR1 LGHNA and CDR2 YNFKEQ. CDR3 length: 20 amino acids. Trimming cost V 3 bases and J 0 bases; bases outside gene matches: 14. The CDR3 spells CASSHPRDRELSSGANVLTF. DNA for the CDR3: TGTGCCAGCAGCCATCCCCGGGACAGAGAATTAAGCTCTGGGGCCAACGTCCTGACTTTC.